This entry is about one T cell receptor (beta chain). Measured with immunoSEQ multiplex PCR; TCRdb has only the in-frame clones, and not every one. This table has fewer than 70,000 clones, around 88% appearing once. These data are taken from a study of technical replicates of blood from a handful of donors. The trim removed 6 bases at V and 3 bases at J, leaving 7 bases unmatched. Looked up from germline, CDR1 is KGHSH and CDR2 is LQKENI. The CDR3 totals 15 residues. The chain joins TRBV18 to TRBJ1-2; 10 bases match TRBD1. The sequenced sample was PBMCs. This receptor was identified in a human donor in good health. Some clones in this sample may be carry-over from other donors' samples. The CDR3 reads CASSQGQGIYYGYTF. The CDR3 DNA sequence: TGTGCCAGCTCGCAGGGACAGGGGATTTACTATGGCTACACCTTC.